Listed below are T cell receptor beta chains from one sample, sequenced in a study of CD8 T cells in Susac syndrome. TCRdb redid the calling of the immunoSEQ multiplex PCR reads with MiXCR, one entry per CDR3 protein. The data show roughly 100,000 distinct CDR3 sequences, with approximately 96% seen just once and more than 0.55% held by the top ten. The sequenced sample consisted of CD8+ T cells from PBMCs. The source is a human donor with Susac syndrome. The conserved cysteine and the conserved F or W are not part of the CDR3 here.

v_gene | CDR3aa
TRBV9 | ASSARDLPGETQY
TRBV5-1 | ASSFGGQSNQPQH
TRBV20-1 | SARDLRAGAETQY
TRBV7-9 | ASSARTGGANVLT
TRBV18 | ASSELAQNNEQF
TRBV19 | ASRGVVGYT
TRBV7-2 | ASSLNTQETQY
TRBV11-2 | ASSLGVLGTDTQY
TRBV5-4 | ASSTGTGGRYEQY
TRBV12-3/TRBV12-4 | ASSRDDVEQY
TRBV30 | ARRDREGYGYT
TRBV29-1 | SVGLSPGANVLT
TRBV19 | ASTLGWQGAGTEAF
TRBV5-6 | ASSRTSGVWEQY
TRBV28 | ATEGQKSYNEQF
TRBV19 | ASSPGRAYEQY
TRBV12-3/TRBV12-4 | ASSPPLEGGANVLT
TRBV28 | ASSRTGIYNEQF
TRBV5-4 | ASQLGGANEAF
TRBV29-1 | SVDRGYDTEAF
TRBV6-6 | ATGWDSYGYT
TRBV3-1 | ASSQGSGGYT
TRBV12-3/TRBV12-4 | ASSPGQINTGELF
TRBV29-1 | SVVQRPRDTEAF
TRBV15 | ATTHPSRPNRDTQY
TRBV20-1 | SAPRQGRSGGYT
TRBV11-2 | ASSSPGEKLF
TRBV5-1 | ASSSTPRGSTDTQY
TRBV7-2 | ASSLDRTGNQPQH
TRBV20-1 | SARAGRLNQPQH
TRBV5-6 | ASSFYRQQAEAF
TRBV28 | ASGDRVLGYT